The clone carrying this T cell receptor (beta chain) was seen many times. The antigen is unknown. The library protocol tagged individual cDNA molecules with unique molecular identifiers. TCRdb independently ran MiXCR on the 5' RACE reads; one entry per CDR3 protein. This table has under 30,000 distinct CDR3 sequences, 4.3% appearing once. The sample originates from a study of early T cells in non-severe SARS-CoV-2 infection. V lost 1 base and J lost 1, with 9 bases in between. The CDR3 runs 15 residues. Germline V gene sequence: CDR1 KGHDR, CDR2 SFDVKD. Findings of the study overall: Database matching using VDJdb favored anti-spike CD8 responses, with private and CD4 specificities left missing.

Sequencing was carried out using whole blood. The TCR was taken from an adult who was a healthcare worker with PCR-confirmed SARS-CoV-2 infection or an uninfected control (not recorded which). The V and J genes are TRBV24-1 and TRBJ2-5; D ambiguous. The CDR3 DNA sequence: TGTGCCACCAGTGATTTATCCGGAGCCCAAGAGACCCAGTACTTC. Translating it yields CATSDLSGAQETQYF.